The rows below give T cell receptor beta chains drawn from one sample of a study of T cells after yellow fever vaccination. TCRdb ran MiXCR on the 5' RACE reads and lists one entry per CDR3 protein. The data contain hundreds of thousands of distinct CDR3 sequences, less than 15% of them singletons. The sequencing here drew on PBMCs, taken on the day of the yellow fever booster vaccination. The receptors were gathered from a man aged 25 to 40 who received the YFV17D yellow fever vaccine. Both conserved end residues are part of each CDR3. The D gene is left open where the match is weak. Size is stated for part of the rows, as once, few or many counts, or as a class when the clone is expanded.

v_call,clone_size,j_call,d_call,cdr3_nt,cdr3_aa
TRBV10-3,-,TRBJ1-2,TRBD1,TGTGCCATCAGAAGACAGGGGGAGGGCTACACCTTC,CAIRRQGEGYTF
TRBV20-1,-,TRBJ2-3,-,TGCAGTGCTAGCGCCCTGCAAGGTCGCACAGATACGCAGTATTTT,CSASALQGRTDTQYF
TRBV2,few,TRBJ2-2,-,TGTGCCAGTGCTGTTCAGGGGCTGTACACCGGGGAGCTGTTTTTT,CASAVQGLYTGELFF
TRBV25-1,-,TRBJ2-7,-,TGTGCCAGCAGTGTAAGGGGGTACGAGCAGTACTTC,CASSVRGYEQYF
TRBV20-1,-,TRBJ1-1,-,TGCAGTGCAGCTGCTAGGTCAGTCAACACTGAAGCTTTCTTT,CSAAARSVNTEAFF
TRBV9,few,TRBJ2-1,-,TGTGCCAGCAGCGTAACTGACTACAATGAGCAGTTCTTC,CASSVTDYNEQFF
TRBV24-1,-,TRBJ2-1,TRBD1,TGTGCCACCGGAGACAGGGGTTACAATGAGCAGTTCTTC,CATGDRGYNEQFF
TRBV27,-,TRBJ2-6,-,TGTGCCAGCAGTGGAGACAGATCTGGGGCCAACGTCCTGACTTTC,CASSGDRSGANVLTF
TRBV18,few,TRBJ2-3,-,TGTGCCAGCTTACCAGCGGCGGCTAGCACAGATACGCAGTATTTT,CASLPAAASTDTQYF
TRBV10-1,few,TRBJ2-7,-,TGCGCCAGCAGTGAGTCGATGAGAGGGAGACAGTACTTC,CASSESMRGRQYF
TRBV6-1,-,TRBJ2-2,-,TGTGCCAGCAGACTAACAAACACCGGGGAGCTGTTTTTT,CASRLTNTGELFF
TRBV20-1,few,TRBJ2-7,-,TGCAGTGCTAGAGAGGGACTGGACTCCTACGAGCAGTACTTC,CSAREGLDSYEQYF
TRBV20-1,-,TRBJ1-2,-,TGCAGTGCTAGAGGTTATGGCTACACCTTC,CSARGYGYTF
TRBV5-1,-,TRBJ2-1,-,TGCGCCAGCAAAAACGACGGAGAGCAGTTCTTC,CASKNDGEQFF
TRBV7-2,-,TRBJ2-3,TRBD2,TGTGCCAGCAGCCCAGGTCGGGACTACCCCGGAGATACGCAGTATTTT,CASSPGRDYPGDTQYF
TRBV12-3/TRBV12-4,few,TRBJ2-1,-,TGTGCCAGCAGTTTCATCCAGGGCACATACAATGAGCAGTTCTTC,CASSFIQGTYNEQFF
TRBV4-1,few,TRBJ2-7,-,TGCGCCAGCAGCCACCTCCGATCGGGGGTCACCTACGAGCAGTACTTC,CASSHLRSGVTYEQYF
TRBV6-1,-,TRBJ2-2,-,TGTGCCAGCAGCACGGCGGGGAGTGCGAACACCGGGGAGCTGTTTTTT,CASSTAGSANTGELFF
TRBV12-3/TRBV12-4,-,TRBJ2-1,TRBD2,TGTGCCAGCAGTAGACTAGCGGGGAACAATGAGCAGTTCTTC,CASSRLAGNNEQFF
TRBV6-2/TRBV6-3,few,TRBJ1-5,-,TGTGCCAGCAGCCCTCCTCCCTCGAGTCAGCCCCAGCATTTT,CASSPPPSSQPQHF
TRBV20-1,-,TRBJ2-5,-,TGCAGTGCTCTCGGACGGAACTTTGGGACCCAGTACTTC,CSALGRNFGTQYF
TRBV5-1,-,TRBJ2-1,TRBD2,TGCGCCAGCAGCGGGACTAGCGGGAGGGCCGGCTCCTACAATGAGCAGTTCTTC,CASSGTSGRAGSYNEQFF
TRBV5-4,-,TRBJ1-1,-,TGTGCCAGCAGCTTGCCAGCCGCCAACACTGAAGCTTTCTTT,CASSLPAANTEAFF
TRBV7-7,few,TRBJ2-2,TRBD2,TGTGCTAGCAGCTTAGTCGATGGAGTAGCGGGCTCCGGGGAGCTGTTTTTT,CASSLVDGVAGSGELFF
TRBV4-3,-,TRBJ2-1,-,TGCGCCAGCAGCCAAGGGCCGGACGCGCAGCAGTTCTTC,CASSQGPDAQQFF
TRBV11-2,few,TRBJ2-1,-,TGTGCCAGCAGCTACAACTTAGGGAATGAGCAGTTCTTC,CASSYNLGNEQFF
TRBV27,few,TRBJ1-3,TRBD1,TGTGCCAGCAGTTTAAGCACAGGGGCTGGAAACACCATATATTTT,CASSLSTGAGNTIYF
TRBV30,-,TRBJ2-7,-,TGTGCCTGGAGTGTAGGGGGACCGTACTACGAGCAGTACTTC,CAWSVGGPYYEQYF
TRBV10-3,few,TRBJ1-5,-,TGTGCCATCGGGGGAACTAGCAATCAGCCCCAGCATTTT,CAIGGTSNQPQHF
TRBV5-1,-,TRBJ2-2,TRBD1,TGCGCCAGCAGCTTGGGCCCAGGGGGTAACACCGGGGAGCTGTTTTTT,CASSLGPGGNTGELFF
TRBV6-2/TRBV6-3,-,TRBJ2-5,-,TGTGCCAGCAATGGAGTCCAAGAGACCCAGTACTTC,CASNGVQETQYF